Shown below are 19 T cell receptor beta chains from a single sample sequenced in a study of blood T cell repertoires in COVID-19 (dated by TCRdb to 2020 to 2022). Receptors were amplified or captured by the immunoSEQ multiplex PCR assay. The table was pulled from immuneACCESS by TCRdb, which kept in-frame rearrangements only. Such tables lose some clones; where checked, under half of the loss comes from unresolved V genes, and the rest has no known cause. Counted in this sample were some 130,000 clones; roughly four fifths of them appeared once. The biggest ten clones account for roughly 12% of the sample. Sequencing was performed on peripheral blood. The source of these receptors is a human donor in a cohort sampled during active COVID-19.

Written as DNA, the CDR3 is TGCGCCAGCAGCGGAGGGACGGAGAGAAACACCATATATTTT. Its translation is CASSGGTERNTIYF. This sequence joins TRBV5-1 and TRBJ1-3, with D possibly being TRBD1 (5 bases). In germline, CDR1 is SGHRS, CDR2 YFSETQ. CDR3 length: 14 residues. V gave up 4 bases and J gave up 5 bases, with 13 bases separating them.

The chain employs TRBV3-1 (or the pseudogene TRBV3-2) and TRBJ2-7, with D possibly matching TRBD1 (5 bases). Trimming left V 1 base short and J 5 bases short, with 15 bases between. CDR3 size: 15 residues. In germline, CDR1 is LGHDT, CDR2 YNNKEL (reference sequence). CDR3 sequence reads: CASSQGGRTWDEQYF. The DNA for the CDR3 is TGTGCCAGCAGCCAAGGGGGCAGGACGTGGGACGAGCAGTACTTC.

This clone has only a few counts. The V call is TRBV5-1, the J call TRBJ1-4; TRBD1 matches at 9 bases. Germline V gene sequence: CDR1 SGHRS, CDR2 YFSETQ. With V trimmed by 5 bases and J by 8 bases, 4 bases remained unmatched. The CDR3 consists of 13 residues. The DNA for the CDR3 is TGCGCCAGCAGTTATACAGGGGGCGAAAAACTGTTTTTT. It yields the protein CASSYTGGEKLFF.

This clone turned up a few times. V usage is TRBV10-1 and J usage is TRBJ1-2; weak D call: TRBD1 (5 bases). Trimming left V 2 bases short and J 5 bases short, with 21 bases between. This CDR3 contains 17 residues. Germline CDR1 and CDR2: WNHNN and SYGVQD (reference sequence). DNA of the CDR3: TGCGCCAGCAGTGAGCGAAAGCCGACAGAGCCCCTATATGGCTACACCTTC. Its translation: CASSERKPTEPLYGYTF.

The chain recombines TRBV25-1 with TRBJ1-4; 9 bases are shared with TRBD1. Germline V gene lookup returns CDR1 MGHDK and CDR2 SYGVNS. The CDR3 totals 14 residues. J was trimmed by 6 bases and V by 2 bases; bases with no gene match: 1. The CDR3 nucleotides are TGTGCCAGCAGTGAACGACAGGGGGATGAAAAACTGTTTTTT. Translation: CASSERQGDEKLFF.

The chain employs TRBV5-1 and TRBJ1-4, with 7 bases identical to TRBD1. Germline V gene sequence: CDR1 SGHRS, CDR2 YFSETQ. V lost 6 bases and J lost 0; bases outside the gene matches: 8. The CDR3 consists of 16 residues. The CDR3 region has the DNA TGCGCCAGCAAGACAGGGAGAACCGCAACTAATGAAAAACTGTTTTTT. It is translated as CASKTGRTATNEKLFF.

This rearrangement joins TRBV19 to TRBJ1-6, with 8 bases lining up with TRBD1. The V segment lost 3 bases and the J segment 7 bases; nucleotides outside the gene matches: 5. This CDR3 comprises 15 residues. Germline V gene lookup returns CDR1 LNHDA and CDR2 SQIVND (reference sequence). The CDR3 loop reads CASSISRGLNSPLHF. Written as DNA, the CDR3 is TGTGCCAGTAGTATCTCCAGGGGGCTCAATTCACCCCTCCACTTT. The complete variable domain, with remaining parts taken from reference TRBV19 and TRBJ1-6, reads DGGITQSPKYLFRKEGQNVTLSCEQNLNHDAMYWYRQDPGQGLRLIYYSQIVNDFQKGDIAEGYSVSREKKESFPLTVTSAQKNPTAFYLCASSISRGLNSPLHFGNGTRLTVT.

The rearrangement uses TRBV30 and TRBJ1-2; 7 nucleotides line up with TRBD1. The CDR3 spans 13 residues. Germline V lookup: CDR1 GTSNPN, CDR2 SVGIG (reference sequence). J gave up 3 bases and V 3 bases, and 4 bases lay outside the gene matches. The chain's CDR3 is CAWRDRSDYGYTF. Here the CDR3 DNA reads TGTGCCTGGAGGGACAGGTCGGACTATGGCTACACCTTC.

The chain carries TRBV7-9 and TRBJ1-1; D is undetermined. Germline CDR1 and CDR2: SEHNR and FQNEAQ (reference sequence). This CDR3 spans 10 amino acids. V lost 8 bases and J 3 bases, leaving 4 bases between the germline ends. CDR3 loop: CASQDTEAFF. The CDR3 DNA follows: TGTGCCAGCCAGGACACTGAAGCTTTCTTT.

The count of this clone is one. The rearrangement uses TRBV9 and TRBJ1-1; 8 positions match TRBD1. The J segment lost 4 bases and the V segment lost 4 bases, leaving 6 bases of the junction unmatched. Germline V gene lookup returns CDR1 SGDLS and CDR2 YYNGEE. This CDR3 has 14 amino acids. CDR3 in DNA: TGTGCCAGCAGCCACAGGGGGGGGAGCACTGAAGCTTTCTTT. Amino acid sequence: CASSHRGGSTEAFF. Using reference TRBV9 and TRBJ1-1 for the parts outside the CDR3, the full variable domain is DSGVTQTPKHLITATGQRVTLRCSPRSGDLSVYWYQQSLDQGLQFLIQYYNGEERAKGNILERFSAQQFPDLHSELNLSSLELGDSALYFCASSHRGGSTEAFFGQGTRLTVV.

The V call is TRBV10-2, the J call TRBJ2-1; 10 nucleotides align to TRBD1. CDR3 length: 16 residues. CDR1 WSHSY and CDR2 SAAADI come from the germline V gene. Losses at the gene ends were 6 bases for V and 0 bases for J; bases not matched to a gene: 5. The CDR3 is CASRPRQGASYNEQFF. The CDR3 DNA follows: TGCGCCAGCAGACCCAGACAGGGGGCCTCCTACAATGAGCAGTTCTTC.

The rearrangement joins TRBV3-1 (or the pseudogene TRBV3-2) to TRBJ1-5; D is possibly TRBD1 (5 bases). V gave up 1 base and J gave up 4 bases, with 11 bases separating them. This CDR3 has 15 amino acids. Germline lookup yields CDR1 LGHDT and CDR2 YNNKEL (reference sequence). The DNA for the CDR3 is TGTGCCAGCAGCCAAGGGGTGGGGGGTAATCAGCCCCAGCATTTT. It is translated as CASSQGVGGNQPQHF.

The rearrangement joins TRBV5-1 to TRBJ2-3; 8 bases match TRBD2. Looked up from germline, CDR1 is SGHRS and CDR2 is YFSETQ. CDR3 length: 15 amino acids. The V and J ends lost 5 bases and 3 bases, in that order; junction bases with no gene match: 8. The CDR3 region has the DNA TGCGCCAGCAGTTACCCCGGGGGGGGGACAGATACGCAGTATTTT. This sequence encodes CASSYPGGGTDTQYF. The complete variable domain, with remaining parts taken from reference TRBV5-1 and TRBJ2-3, reads KAGVTQTPRYLIKTRGQQVTLSCSPISGHRSVSWYQQTPGQGLQFLFEYFSETQRNKGNFPGRFSGRQFSNSRSEMNVSTLELGDSALYLCASSYPGGGTDTQYFGPGTRLTVL.

The chain recombines TRBV4-2 with TRBJ2-6; no definite D call. Germline V CDR1 and CDR2: LGHNA, YNFKEQ. V was clipped by 1 base and J by 0 bases, with 10 bases between them. CDR3 length equals 17 residues. CDR3 in amino acids: CASSQGRSSSGANVLTF. The CDR3, as DNA: TGTGCCAGCAGCCAAGGTCGTAGCAGCTCTGGGGCCAACGTCCTGACTTTC.

The chain links TRBV18 to TRBJ1-5, with D perhaps TRBD1 (5 bases). CDR1 KGHSH and CDR2 LQKENI come from the germline V gene. The CDR3 covers 15 residues. V lost 3 bases, J lost 10 bases, and 19 bases lay in between. The CDR3 nucleotides read TGTGCCAGCTCACCTAGCAATACAGGCCAAGGTCCCCAGCATTTT. Residues: CASSPSNTGQGPQHF.

The chain uses TRBV7-2 and TRBJ2-7; TRBD1 matches 7 bases. The ends lost 7 bases at V and 2 bases at J; junction bases unmatched: 5. The CDR3 is 13 residues long. The germline V gene encodes CDR1 SGHTA and CDR2 FQGNSA. CDR3 sequence: CASNWDSTYEQYF. In DNA form, the CDR3 reads TGTGCCAGCAACTGGGACAGTACCTACGAGCAGTACTTC.

The J gene is TRBJ2-2, the V gene TRBV5-4, with 7 bases fitting TRBD1. Germline loops: CDR1 SGHNT, CDR2 YYREEE (reference sequence). This CDR3 is built from 16 residues. Trimming cost V 3 bases and J 7 bases; bases outside gene matches: 12. In nucleotides, the CDR3 is TGTGCCAGCAGCTCAGGGGCTGACAGGGCCGGCGGGGAGCTGTTTTTT. Protein product: CASSSGADRAGGELFF.

The chain employs TRBV6-5 and TRBJ2-5; a weak D match, TRBD1 (6 bases). The CDR3 covers 16 residues. Germline V gives CDR1 MNHEY, CDR2 SVGAGI. V was shortened by 4 bases and J by 1 base, with 16 bases between the two germline ends. CDR3 sequence reads: CASSLKGTFFQETQYF. In DNA, the CDR3 is TGTGCCAGCAGTTTAAAGGGGACATTCTTCCAAGAGACCCAGTACTTC.

The rearrangement uses TRBV11-2 and TRBJ2-5; TRBD1 aligns across 9 bases. CDR3 size: 15 residues. The V and J ends lost 6 bases and 2 bases, in that order; junction bases with no gene match: 7. Looked up from germline, CDR1 is SGHAT and CDR2 is FQNNGV. Here the CDR3 DNA reads TGTGCCAGCAGAGCACAGGGGGCGAGACAAGAGACCCAGTACTTC. Residues: CASRAQGARQETQYF.